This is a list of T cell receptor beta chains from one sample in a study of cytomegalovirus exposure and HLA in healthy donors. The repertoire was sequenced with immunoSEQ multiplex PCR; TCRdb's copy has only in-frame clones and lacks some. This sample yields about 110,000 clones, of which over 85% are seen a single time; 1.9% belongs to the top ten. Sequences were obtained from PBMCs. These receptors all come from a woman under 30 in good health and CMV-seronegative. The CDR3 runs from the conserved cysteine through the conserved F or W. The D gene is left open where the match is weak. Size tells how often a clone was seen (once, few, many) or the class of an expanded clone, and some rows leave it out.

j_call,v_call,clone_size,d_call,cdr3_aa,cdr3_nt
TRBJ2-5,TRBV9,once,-,CASSKWGREETQYF,TGTGCCAGCAGCAAATGGGGGCGGGAAGAGACCCAGTACTTC
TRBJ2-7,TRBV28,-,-,CASSVLRGPRTPYEQYF,TGTGCCAGCAGCGTCCTGCGGGGGCCTAGAACGCCCTACGAGCAGTACTTC
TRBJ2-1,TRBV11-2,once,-,CASSFPHLGGIYNEQFF,TGTGCCAGCAGTTTTCCTCACCTAGGCGGGATATACAATGAGCAGTTCTTC
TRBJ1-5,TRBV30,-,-,CAWSVLTQPQHF,TGTGCCTGGAGTGTACTCACTCAGCCCCAGCATTTT
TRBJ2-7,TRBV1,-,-,CTSSQDWRQGLYEQYF,TGCACCAGCAGCCAAGATTGGCGGCAGGGTCTATACGAGCAGTACTTC
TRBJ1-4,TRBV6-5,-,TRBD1,CASSYSPGGGEKLFF,TGTGCCAGCAGTTACTCCCCAGGGGGCGGTGAAAAACTGTTTTTT
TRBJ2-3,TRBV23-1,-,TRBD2,CASSQCKVLLAGGLTDTQYF,TGCGCCAGCAGTCAATGCAAAGTTTTGCTAGCGGGAGGTCTCACAGATACGCAGTATTTT
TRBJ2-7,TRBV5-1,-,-,CASSPEGAVYEQYF,TGCGCCAGCAGCCCGGAGGGGGCGGTATACGAGCAGTACTTC
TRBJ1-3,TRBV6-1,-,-,CASSEAQGGNTIYF,TGTGCCAGCAGTGAAGCCCAGGGAGGAAACACCATATATTTT
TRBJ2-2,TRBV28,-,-,CASSLSPARGELFF,TGTGCCAGCAGTTTAAGCCCCGCCCGTGGGGAGCTGTTTTTT
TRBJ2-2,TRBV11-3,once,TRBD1,CASSSQGAGELFF,TGTGCCAGCAGCTCACAGGGGGCCGGGGAGCTGTTTTTT
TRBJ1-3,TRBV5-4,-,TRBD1,CASSQSPDRAGNTIYF,TGTGCCAGCAGTCAAAGTCCCGACAGGGCTGGAAACACCATATATTTT
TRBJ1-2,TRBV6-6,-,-,CASWEQGSGGYTF,TGTGCCAGCTGGGAGCAGGGGTCAGGCGGCTACACCTTC
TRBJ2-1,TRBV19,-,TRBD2,CASSRMSGLGGNEQFF,TGTGCCAGTAGTAGGATGTCGGGACTAGGAGGCAATGAGCAGTTCTTC
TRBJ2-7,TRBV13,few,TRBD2,CASSLVGSGRVRYPYEQYF,TGTGCCAGCAGCTTAGTGGGTAGCGGGAGGGTTAGATACCCCTACGAGCAGTACTTC
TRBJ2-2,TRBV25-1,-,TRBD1,CASSDPTTGLNTGELFF,TGTGCCAGCAGTGACCCCACGACAGGGCTGAACACCGGGGAGCTGTTTTTT
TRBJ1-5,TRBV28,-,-,CASSLRDNTPYSNQPQHF,TGTGCCAGCAGTTTAAGGGACAACACACCTTATAGCAATCAGCCCCAGCATTTT
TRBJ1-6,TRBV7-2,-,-,CASSSDSPLHF,TGTGCCAGCAGCTCCGATTCACCCCTCCACTTT
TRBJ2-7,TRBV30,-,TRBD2,CAWRTGLAAGGYEQYF,TGTGCCTGGAGAACGGGACTAGCGGCCGGCGGGTACGAGCAGTACTTC
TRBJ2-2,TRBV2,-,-,CASSLYYTNTGELFF,TGTGCCAGCAGTCTCTACTATACGAACACCGGGGAGCTGTTTTTT
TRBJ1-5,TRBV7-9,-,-,CASSKRGANWQPQHF,TGTGCCAGCAGTAAGCGCGGGGCTAACTGGCAGCCCCAGCATTTT
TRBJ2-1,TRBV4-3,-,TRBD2,CASSQQRGGSNEQFF,TGCGCCAGCAGCCAACAGAGGGGAGGGTCGAATGAGCAGTTCTTC
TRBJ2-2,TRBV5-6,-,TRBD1,CASSFRQGVNTGELFF,TGTGCCAGCAGCTTTAGACAGGGGGTAAACACCGGGGAGCTGTTTTTT
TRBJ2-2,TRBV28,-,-,CATIGRPTTGELFF,TGTGCCACAATAGGGAGACCGACCACCGGGGAGCTGTTTTTT
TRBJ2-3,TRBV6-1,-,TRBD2,CASSEVPGGDTQYF,TGTGCCAGCAGTGAAGTACCGGGGGGAGATACGCAGTATTTT